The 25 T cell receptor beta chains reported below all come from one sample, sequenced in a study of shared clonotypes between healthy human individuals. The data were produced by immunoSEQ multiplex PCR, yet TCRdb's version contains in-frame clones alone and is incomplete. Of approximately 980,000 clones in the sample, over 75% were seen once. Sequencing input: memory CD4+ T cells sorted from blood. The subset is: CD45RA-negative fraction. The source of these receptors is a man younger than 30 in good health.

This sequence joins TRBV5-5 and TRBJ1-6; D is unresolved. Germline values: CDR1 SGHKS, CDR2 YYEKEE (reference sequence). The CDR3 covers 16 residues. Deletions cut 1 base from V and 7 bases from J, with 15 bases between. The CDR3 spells CASSLIGMGRNSPLHF. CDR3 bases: TGTGCCAGCAGCTTGATAGGGATGGGTAGGAATTCACCCCTCCACTTT.

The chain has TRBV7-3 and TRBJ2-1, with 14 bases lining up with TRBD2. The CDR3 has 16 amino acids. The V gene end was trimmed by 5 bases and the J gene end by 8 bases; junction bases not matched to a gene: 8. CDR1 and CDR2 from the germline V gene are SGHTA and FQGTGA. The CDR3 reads CASSRPTSGGAHEQFF. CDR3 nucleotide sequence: TGTGCCAGCAGCCGCCCGACTAGCGGGGGGGCCCATGAGCAGTTCTTC. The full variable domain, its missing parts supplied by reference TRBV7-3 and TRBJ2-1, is GAGVSQTPSNKVTEKGKYVELRCDPISGHTALYWYRQSLGQGPEFLIYFQGTGAADDSGLPNDRFFAVRPEGSVSTLKIQRTERGDSAVYLCASSRPTSGGAHEQFFGPGTRLTVL.

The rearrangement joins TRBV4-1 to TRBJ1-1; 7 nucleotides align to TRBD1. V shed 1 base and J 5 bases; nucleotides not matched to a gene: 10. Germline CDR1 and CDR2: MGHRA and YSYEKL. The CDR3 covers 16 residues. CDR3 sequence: CASSQAVKGASTEAFF. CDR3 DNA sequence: TGCGCCAGCAGCCAAGCGGTAAAGGGGGCGAGTACTGAAGCTTTCTTT.

CDR3 bases: TGTGCCAGCAGCCCAAAGGAAGCGGGTGACTCCTACAATGAGCAGTTCTTC. It encodes CASSPKEAGDSYNEQFF. The chain joins TRBV7-2 to TRBJ2-1; D perhaps matches TRBD2 (6 bases). The germline V gene has CDR1 SGHTA and CDR2 FQGNSA. Trimming took 5 bases from V and 0 from J, leaving 17 bases between them. CDR3 length: 17 residues.

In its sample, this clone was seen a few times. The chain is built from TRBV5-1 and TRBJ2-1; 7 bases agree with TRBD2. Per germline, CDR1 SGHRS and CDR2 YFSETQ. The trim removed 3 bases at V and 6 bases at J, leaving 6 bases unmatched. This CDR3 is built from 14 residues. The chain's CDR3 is CASSSGTNPNEQFF. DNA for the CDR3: TGCGCCAGCAGCTCCGGGACTAACCCCAATGAGCAGTTCTTC.

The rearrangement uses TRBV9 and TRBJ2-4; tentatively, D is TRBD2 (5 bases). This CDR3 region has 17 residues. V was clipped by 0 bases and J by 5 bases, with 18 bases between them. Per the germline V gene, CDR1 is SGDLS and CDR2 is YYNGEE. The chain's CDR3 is CASSVAADYRDQNIQYF. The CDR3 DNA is TGTGCCAGCAGCGTAGCGGCAGACTACCGCGACCAAAACATTCAGTACTTC.

CDR3 bases: TGTGCCATCAGTGATTTTCGGGACAGGTCAACCTACGAGCAGTACTTC. This gives the protein CAISDFRDRSTYEQYF. This chain connects TRBV10-3 to TRBJ2-7; TRBD1 matches at 8 bases. Germline CDR1 is ENHRY and CDR2 is SYGVKD. The CDR3 runs 16 residues. V shed 3 bases, J shed 2 bases, and the junction held 9 bases outside the gene matches.

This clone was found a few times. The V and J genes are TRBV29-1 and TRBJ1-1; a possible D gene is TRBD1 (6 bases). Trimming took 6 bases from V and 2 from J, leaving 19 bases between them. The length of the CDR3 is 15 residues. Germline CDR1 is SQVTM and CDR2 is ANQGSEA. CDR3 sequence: CSVETGMEENTEAFF. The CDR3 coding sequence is TGCAGCGTGGAAACAGGGATGGAGGAAAACACTGAAGCTTTCTTT.

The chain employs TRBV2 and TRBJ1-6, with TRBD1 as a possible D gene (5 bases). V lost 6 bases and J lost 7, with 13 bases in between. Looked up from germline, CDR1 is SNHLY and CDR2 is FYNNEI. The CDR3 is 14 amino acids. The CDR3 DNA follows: TGTGCCAGCAGCCCCGGGTCAGGGAATTCACCCCTCCACTTT. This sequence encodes CASSPGSGNSPLHF.

The CDR3: CASSPGGRGTGNTIYF. CDR3 nucleotides: TGTGCCAGCAGCCCCGGGGGGCGTGGAACTGGAAACACCATATATTTT. The chain uses TRBV28 and TRBJ1-3, with D tentatively TRBD1 (6 bases). CDR3 length: 16 amino acids. The germline V and J ends were trimmed by 6 bases and 2 bases, with 17 bases remaining between them. Germline assignment: CDR1 MDHEN and CDR2 SYDVKM.

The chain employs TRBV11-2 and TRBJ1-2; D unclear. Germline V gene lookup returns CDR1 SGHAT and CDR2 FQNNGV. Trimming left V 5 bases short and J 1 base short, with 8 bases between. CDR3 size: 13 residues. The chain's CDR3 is CASSQSLNYGYTF. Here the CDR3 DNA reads TGTGCCAGCAGCCAATCCCTTAACTATGGCTACACCTTC. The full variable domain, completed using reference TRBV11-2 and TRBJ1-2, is EAGVAQSPRYKIIEKRQSVAFWCNPISGHATLYWYQQILGQGPKLLIQFQNNGVVDDSQLPKDRFSAERLKGVDSTLKIQPAKLEDSAVYLCASSQSLNYGYTFGSGTRLTVV.

The CDR3 loop reads CASSLSSTFSGNTIYF. The CDR3 bases are TGTGCCAGCAGCTTATCATCTACATTCTCTGGAAACACCATATATTTT. This sequence joins TRBV7-9 and TRBJ1-3; D is uncertain. CDR3 length: 16 amino acids. The germline CDR1 and CDR2 sequences are SEHNR and FQNEAQ (reference sequence). V was shortened by 2 bases and J by 0 bases, with 11 bases between the two germline ends.

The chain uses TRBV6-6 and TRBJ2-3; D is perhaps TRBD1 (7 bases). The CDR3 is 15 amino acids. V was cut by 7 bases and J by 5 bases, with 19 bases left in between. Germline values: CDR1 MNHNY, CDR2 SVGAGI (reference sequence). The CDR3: CASNRGAGGRDTQYF. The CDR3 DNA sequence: TGTGCCAGCAACCGAGGGGCAGGGGGGCGAGATACGCAGTATTTT.

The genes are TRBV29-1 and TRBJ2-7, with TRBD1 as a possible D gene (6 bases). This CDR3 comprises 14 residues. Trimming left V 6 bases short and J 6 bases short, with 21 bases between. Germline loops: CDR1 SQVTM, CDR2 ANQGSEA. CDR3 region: CSVDRTGNLGEQYF. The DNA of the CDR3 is TGCAGCGTCGATCGTACAGGGAACCTGGGCGAGCAGTACTTC.

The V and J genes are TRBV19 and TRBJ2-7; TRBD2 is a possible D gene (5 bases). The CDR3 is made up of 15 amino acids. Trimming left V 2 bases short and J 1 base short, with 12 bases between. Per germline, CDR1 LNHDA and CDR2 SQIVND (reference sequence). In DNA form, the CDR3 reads TGTGCCAGTAGTATACGTGGGAGTGGGTCCTACGAGCAGTACTTC. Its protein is CASSIRGSGSYEQYF.

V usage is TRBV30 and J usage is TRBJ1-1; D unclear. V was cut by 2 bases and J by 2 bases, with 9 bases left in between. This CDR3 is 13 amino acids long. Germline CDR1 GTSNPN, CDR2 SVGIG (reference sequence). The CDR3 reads CAWSRLGNTEAFF. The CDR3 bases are TGTGCCTGGAGTCGCCTAGGCAACACTGAAGCTTTCTTT.

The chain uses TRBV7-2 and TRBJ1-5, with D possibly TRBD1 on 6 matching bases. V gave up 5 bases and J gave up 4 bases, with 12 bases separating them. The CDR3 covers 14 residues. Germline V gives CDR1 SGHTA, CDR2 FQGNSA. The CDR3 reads CASSPGVKNQPQHF. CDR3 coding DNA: TGTGCCAGCAGCCCAGGGGTTAAGAATCAGCCCCAGCATTTT.

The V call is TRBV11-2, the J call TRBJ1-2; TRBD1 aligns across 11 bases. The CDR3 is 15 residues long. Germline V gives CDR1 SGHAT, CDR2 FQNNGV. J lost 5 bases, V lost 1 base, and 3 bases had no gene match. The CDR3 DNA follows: TGTGCCAGCAGCTTAGGGGGACAGGGGGAATATGGCTACACCTTC. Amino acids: CASSLGGQGEYGYTF. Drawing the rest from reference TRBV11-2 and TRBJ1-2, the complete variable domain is EAGVAQSPRYKIIEKRQSVAFWCNPISGHATLYWYQQILGQGPKLLIQFQNNGVVDDSQLPKDRFSAERLKGVDSTLKIQPAKLEDSAVYLCASSLGGQGEYGYTFGSGTRLTVV.

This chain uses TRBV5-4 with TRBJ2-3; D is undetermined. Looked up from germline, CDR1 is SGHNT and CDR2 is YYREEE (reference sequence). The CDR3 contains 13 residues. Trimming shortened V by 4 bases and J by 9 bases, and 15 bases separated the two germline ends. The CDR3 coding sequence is TGTGCCAGCAGCAACGACCCTTCTGGGACGCAGTATTTT. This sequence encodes CASSNDPSGTQYF.

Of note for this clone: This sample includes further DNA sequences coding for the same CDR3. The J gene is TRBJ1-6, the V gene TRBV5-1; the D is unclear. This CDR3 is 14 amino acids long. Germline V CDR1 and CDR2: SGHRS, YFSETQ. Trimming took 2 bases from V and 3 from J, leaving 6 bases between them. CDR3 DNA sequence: TGCGCCAGCAGCTTAGACGGCTATAATTCACCCCTCCACTTT. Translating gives CASSLDGYNSPLHF.

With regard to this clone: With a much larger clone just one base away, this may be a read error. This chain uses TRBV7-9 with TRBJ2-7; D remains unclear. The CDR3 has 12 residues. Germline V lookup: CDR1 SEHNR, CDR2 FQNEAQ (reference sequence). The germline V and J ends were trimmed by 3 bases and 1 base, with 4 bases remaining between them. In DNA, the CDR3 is TGTGCCAGCAGCTTCGGGTCCTACGAGCAGTACTTC. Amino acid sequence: CASSFGSYEQYF.

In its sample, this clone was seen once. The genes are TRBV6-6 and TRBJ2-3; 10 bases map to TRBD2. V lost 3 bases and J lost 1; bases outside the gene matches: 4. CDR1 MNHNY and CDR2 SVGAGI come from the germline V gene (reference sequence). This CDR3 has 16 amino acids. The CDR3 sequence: CASSYGLAGGTDTQYF. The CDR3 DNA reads TGTGCCAGCAGTTATGGGCTAGCGGGGGGCACAGATACGCAGTATTTT.

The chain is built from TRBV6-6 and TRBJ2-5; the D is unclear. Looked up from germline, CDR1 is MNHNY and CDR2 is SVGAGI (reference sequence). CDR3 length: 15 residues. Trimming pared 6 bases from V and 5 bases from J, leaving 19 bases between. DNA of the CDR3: TGTGCCAGCAGCCACGGGCAGGCCGGTGGGGAGACCCAGTACTTC. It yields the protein CASSHGQAGGETQYF.

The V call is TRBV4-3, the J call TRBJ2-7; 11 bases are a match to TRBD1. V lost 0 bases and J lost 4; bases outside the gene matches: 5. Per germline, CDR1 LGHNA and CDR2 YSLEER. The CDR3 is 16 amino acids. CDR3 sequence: CASSQDRGTGGYEQYF. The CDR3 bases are TGCGCCAGCAGCCAAGATAGGGGGACAGGGGGTTACGAGCAGTACTTC.

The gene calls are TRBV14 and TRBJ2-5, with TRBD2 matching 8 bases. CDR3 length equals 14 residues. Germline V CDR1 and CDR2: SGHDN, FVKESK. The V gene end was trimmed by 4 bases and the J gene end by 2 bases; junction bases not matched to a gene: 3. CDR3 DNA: TGTGCCAGCAGCCTCTTAGCGGGGCAAGAGACCCAGTACTTC. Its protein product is CASSLLAGQETQYF. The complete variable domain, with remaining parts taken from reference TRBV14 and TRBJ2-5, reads EAGVTQFPSHSVIEKGQTVTLRCDPISGHDNLYWYRRVMGKEIKFLLHFVKESKQDESGMPNNRFLAERTGGTYSTLKVQPAELEDSGVYFCASSLLAGQETQYFGPGTRLLVL.